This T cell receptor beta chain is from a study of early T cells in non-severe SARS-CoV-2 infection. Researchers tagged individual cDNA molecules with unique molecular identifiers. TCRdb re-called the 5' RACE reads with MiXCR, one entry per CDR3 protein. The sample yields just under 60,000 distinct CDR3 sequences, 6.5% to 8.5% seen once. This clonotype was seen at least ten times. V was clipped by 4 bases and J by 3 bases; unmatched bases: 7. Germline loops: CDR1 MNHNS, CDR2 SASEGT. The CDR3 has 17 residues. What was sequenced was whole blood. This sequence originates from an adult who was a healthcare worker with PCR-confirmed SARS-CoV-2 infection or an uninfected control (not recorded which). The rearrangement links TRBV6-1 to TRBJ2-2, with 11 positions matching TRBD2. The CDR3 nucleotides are TGTGCCAGCAGTGTCCTAGCGGGAGGCGCGTACACCGGGGAGCTGTTTTTT. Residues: CASSVLAGGAYTGELFF.